Below, 14 T cell receptor beta chains from the same sample are listed, as sequenced in a study of beta chain features in type 1 diabetes. Since all of the isolated RNA was reverse transcribed, expressed TCRB transcripts were what got sequenced. TCRdb keeps only in-frame clones here, not all; method: immunoSEQ multiplex PCR. This table holds 900,000 or so clones, 15% to 20% found once. Sequenced: naive CD4+ T cells from blood. The receptors here all came from a woman aged 18-29 years in good health.

A few counts support this clone. The V and J genes are TRBV27 and TRBJ2-6; perhaps TRBD1 as D (5 bases). This CDR3 is built from 17 residues. Deletions cut 2 bases from V and 0 bases from J, with 11 bases between. From germline, CDR1 is MNHEY and CDR2 SMNVEV (reference sequence). The CDR3 here is CASSLPRQSSGANVLTF. CDR3 DNA sequence: TGTGCCAGCAGTTTACCACGACAGAGCTCTGGGGCCAACGTCCTGACTTTC. The whole variable domain, remainder taken from reference TRBV27 and TRBJ2-6, is EAQVTQNPRYLITVTGKKLTVTCSQNMNHEYMSWYRQDPGLGLRQIYYSMNVEVTDKGDVPEGYKVSRKEKRNFPLILESPSPNQTSLYFCASSLPRQSSGANVLTFGAGSRLTVL.

This clone has more than one count but fewer than ten. V usage is TRBV28 and J usage is TRBJ1-3; no definite D call. CDR1 and CDR2 from the germline V gene are MDHEN and SYDVKM. Between the trimmed V and J ends, which lost 2 bases and 0 bases, there was a span of 17 bases. The CDR3 has 18 amino acids. CDR3 bases: TGTGCCAGCAGTTTACGGAATCGGGGTTTTAGCTCTGGAAACACCATATATTTT. Translating gives CASSLRNRGFSSGNTIYF.

J is TRBJ2-5 and V is TRBV7-2, with D hard to call. Per germline, CDR1 SGHTA and CDR2 FQGNSA. Trimming removed 3 bases at V and 5 bases at J, with 4 bases between. The CDR3 runs to 11 residues. CDR3 in DNA: TGTGCCAGCAGCTTTGCCGAGACCCAGTACTTC. This sequence encodes CASSFAETQYF.

The V gene is TRBV13, the J gene TRBJ2-2, with D perhaps given as TRBD1 or TRBD2 (5 bases each). The CDR3 extends over 15 amino acids. The germline CDR1 and CDR2 sequences are PRHDT and FYEKMQ (reference sequence). V was trimmed by 0 bases and J by 1 base, leaving 6 bases between them. CDR3 sequence reads: CASSLGGVNTGELFF. The CDR3 coding sequence is TGTGCCAGCAGCTTAGGGGGGGTGAACACCGGGGAGCTGTTTTTT.

There are a few counts of this clone. The gene calls are TRBV14 and TRBJ2-1, with D uncertain. Germline CDR1 and CDR2: SGHDN and FVKESK. CDR3 length: 11 residues. V was pared by 1 base and J by 10 bases, with 5 bases between. CDR3 in DNA: TGTGCCAGCAGCCAAGGGCCGGAGCAGTTCTTC. Translating gives CASSQGPEQFF. The entire variable domain, with the rest obtained from reference TRBV14 and TRBJ2-1, is as follows: EAGVTQFPSHSVIEKGQTVTLRCDPISGHDNLYWYRRVMGKEIKFLLHFVKESKQDESGMPNNRFLAERTGGTYSTLKVQPAELEDSGVYFCASSQGPEQFFGPGTRLTVL.

The chain is built from TRBV6-6 and TRBJ1-1; 8 nucleotides agree with TRBD1. Germline lookup yields CDR1 MNHNY and CDR2 SVGAGI (reference sequence). The CDR3 is 14 amino acids. The V gene end was trimmed by 5 bases and the J gene end by 8 bases; junction bases not matched to a gene: 10. CDR3 DNA sequence: TGTGCCAGCAGTCCACCCGGCAGGGGGCTCGAAGCTTTCTTT. This sequence encodes CASSPPGRGLEAFF.

The chain links TRBV7-9 to TRBJ1-1; D perhaps matches TRBD1 (5 bases). The germline gives CDR1 SEHNR, CDR2 FQNEAQ (reference sequence). The CDR3 totals 13 residues. The V end was cut by 8 bases, the J end by 1 base, with 11 bases between. DNA for the CDR3: TGTGCCAGCCGACTTGGGGCGAACACTGAAGCTTTCTTT. Protein: CASRLGANTEAFF.

The chain recombines TRBV28 with TRBJ2-7; D might be TRBD1 (5 bases). V was clipped by 4 bases and J by 5 bases, with 15 bases between them. CDR3 length: 14 amino acids. The germline CDR1 and CDR2 sequences are MDHEN and SYDVKM. CDR3 residues: CASSSWTWGDEQYF. For the CDR3, the DNA is TGTGCCAGCAGTTCGTGGACGTGGGGCGACGAGCAGTACTTC.

This chain links TRBV4-3 with TRBJ2-2; no reliable D call. This CDR3 is built from 19 residues. Between the trimmed V and J ends, which lost 1 base and 0 bases, there was a span of 18 bases. The germline V gene encodes CDR1 LGHNA and CDR2 YSLEER. CDR3 protein: CASSQAPPVSRTNTGELFF. The CDR3 DNA reads as TGCGCCAGCAGCCAAGCCCCTCCCGTGAGCAGGACGAACACCGGGGAGCTGTTTTTT.

This clone has just a few counts. The chain uses TRBV27 and TRBJ1-1; D ambiguous. CDR1 is MNHEY and CDR2 is SMNVEV in the germline V gene (reference sequence). This CDR3 has 13 residues. V was trimmed by 8 bases and J by 0 bases, leaving 10 bases between them. CDR3 bases: TGTGCCAGCGGATGGGCCCTGAACACTGAAGCTTTCTTT. This gives the protein CASGWALNTEAFF.

This clone was seen a few times. Other nucleotide sequences from this sample produce the same CDR3. The chain joins TRBV18 to TRBJ2-5; D is uncertain. Germline CDR1 reads KGHSH; CDR2 reads LQKENI. This CDR3 has 13 amino acids. The ends were cut back, 1 base at V and 5 bases at J, with 8 bases in the middle. CDR3 region: CASSPQGRETQYF. The CDR3 nucleotides read TGTGCCAGCTCACCACAGGGTAGGGAGACCCAGTACTTC.

This clone was seen a handful of times. The chain is built from TRBV11-2 and TRBJ2-3; TRBD1 is a possible D gene (5 bases). Deletions cut 3 bases from V and 8 bases from J, with 12 bases between. The CDR3 length is 13 residues. CDR1 and CDR2 (germline): SGHAT, FQNNGV. The CDR3 spells CASSLVDRGTQYF. The CDR3 nucleotides are TGTGCCAGCAGCTTGGTCGATAGGGGTACGCAGTATTTT.

This clone was picked up a small number of times. This chain joins TRBV19 and TRBJ1-5; tentatively, D is TRBD1 (5 bases). Germline V gene lookup returns CDR1 LNHDA and CDR2 SQIVND (reference sequence). This CDR3 region has 16 residues. The V and J ends lost 7 bases and 0 bases respectively, with 16 bases between them. CDR3 in amino acids: CASTPVGGDSNQPQHF. CDR3 nucleotide sequence: TGTGCCAGTACTCCGGTGGGGGGAGATAGCAATCAGCCCCAGCATTTT. Using reference TRBV19 and TRBJ1-5 for the parts outside the CDR3, the full variable domain is DGGITQSPKYLFRKEGQNVTLSCEQNLNHDAMYWYRQDPGQGLRLIYYSQIVNDFQKGDIAEGYSVSREKKESFPLTVTSAQKNPTAFYLCASTPVGGDSNQPQHFGDGTRLSIL.

This clone turned up a few times. This same CDR3 is encoded by further DNA sequences in the sample. This rearrangement joins TRBV6-5 to TRBJ2-3; D is unresolved. V was pared by 4 bases and J by 6 bases, with 5 bases between. CDR3 length: 11 residues. Germline V CDR1 and CDR2: MNHEY, SVGAGI. This CDR3 reads CASSLGDTQYF. CDR3 nucleotide sequence: TGTGCCAGCAGTTTGGGGGATACGCAGTATTTT.